These 15 T cell receptor beta chains originate from one sample sequenced in a study of graft-versus-host responses after intestinal transplantation. Responders (approximately 200,000, CFSE-labeled) met approximately 200,000 stimulators that were irradiated and violet-dye-labeled. This table comes from immunoSEQ multiplex PCR, and its TCRdb copy is limited to in-frame clones, with some not included. The sample lists about 15,000 clones; approximately 38% were seen once. Sequencing used alloreactive CD8+ T cells from a mixed lymphocyte reaction culture, obtained before intestinal transplant. Documented subset: CFSE-low proliferating T cells sorted from roughly six-day pre-transplant mixed lymphocyte reaction (GvH or HvG direction). The receptors shown here come from a human patient who received an intestinal transplant.

The chain employs TRBV9 and TRBJ2-5; no reliable D call. Trimming cost V 0 bases and J 2 bases, with 11 bases left between them. The CDR3 loop spans 15 amino acids. The germline CDR1 and CDR2 sequences are SGDLS and YYNGEE. DNA of the CDR3: TGTGCCAGCAGCGTAGAAGGCACTTTACAAGAGACCCAGTACTTC. As protein: CASSVEGTLQETQYF. The complete variable domain, with remaining parts taken from reference TRBV9 and TRBJ2-5, reads DSGVTQTPKHLITATGQRVTLRCSPRSGDLSVYWYQQSLDQGLQFLIQYYNGEERAKGNILERFSAQQFPDLHSELNLSSLELGDSALYFCASSVEGTLQETQYFGPGTRLLVL.

The chain couples TRBV6-6 to TRBJ2-1, with TRBD1 as a possible D gene (6 bases). Trimming removed 2 bases from V and 5 bases from J, with 7 bases in between. Germline assignment: CDR1 MNHNY and CDR2 SVGAGI (reference sequence). The CDR3 runs 13 residues. The CDR3 region is CASSYQGNNEQFF. CDR3 nucleotides: TGTGCCAGCAGTTACCAGGGGAACAATGAGCAGTTCTTC.

This chain connects TRBV30 to TRBJ1-2; TRBD1 might be the D (5 bases). Germline V gene lookup returns CDR1 GTSNPN and CDR2 SVGIG (reference sequence). The CDR3 contains 14 residues. As DNA, the CDR3 is TGTGCAATGGGGGAGGGAAGTGCGAACTATGGCTACACCTTC. Amino acid sequence: CAMGEGSANYGYTF. Looking up the rest from reference TRBV30 and TRBJ1-2 gives the full variable domain: SQTIHQWPATLVQPVGSPLSLECTVEGTSNPNLYWYRQAAGRGLQLLFYSVGIGQISSEVPQNLSASRPQDRQFILSSKKLLLSDSGFYLCAMGEGSANYGYTFGSGTRLTVV.

The chain joins TRBV5-1 to TRBJ2-1, with no clear D. In germline, CDR1 is SGHRS, CDR2 YFSETQ. V lost 4 bases to trimming and J lost 6 bases, with 17 bases between them. This CDR3 has 15 amino acids. In nucleotides, the CDR3 is TGCGCCAGCAGCCTGGCGGTGGTGCTGGGCAATGAGCAGTTCTTC. Translation: CASSLAVVLGNEQFF.

This clone has only one observation. The chain recombines TRBV11-2 with TRBJ2-7, with a weak D call TRBD1 (6 bases). Trimming shortened V by 5 bases and J by 0 bases, and 14 bases separated the two germline ends. This CDR3 is built from 15 residues. Germline V CDR1 and CDR2: SGHAT, FQNNGV. Written as DNA, the CDR3 is TGTGCCAGCAGCCTGGGGGCAGACGGCTCCTACGAGCAGTACTTC. Its protein is CASSLGADGSYEQYF.

V gene TRBV10-2 combines with J gene TRBJ2-3, with a weak D call TRBD2 (6 bases). This CDR3 has 15 amino acids. The ends were cut back, 6 bases at V and 2 bases at J, with 15 bases in the middle. Germline assignment: CDR1 WSHSY and CDR2 SAAADI. CDR3 coding DNA: TGCGCCAGCAGCGAGACACTAGCCGCCACAGATACGCAGTATTTT. Its translation is CASSETLAATDTQYF.

This clone was counted a few times. The chain employs TRBV4-1 and TRBJ1-5, with 8 bases fitting TRBD1. The CDR3 runs 15 residues. Looked up from germline, CDR1 is MGHRA and CDR2 is YSYEKL. V lost 3 bases and J lost 9; bases outside the gene matches: 10. The CDR3 spells CASSQEDRGPWPQHF. As DNA, the CDR3 is TGCGCCAGCAGCCAGGAAGACAGGGGTCCTTGGCCCCAGCATTTT.

This chain uses TRBV4-2 with TRBJ1-3; 12 positions agree with TRBD1. V gave up 4 bases and J gave up 4 bases; unmatched junction bases: 8. The CDR3 contains 17 residues. Germline CDR1 and CDR2: LGHNA and YNFKEQ. The CDR3 sequence: CASSPRDRGLRGNTIYF. Written as DNA, the CDR3 is TGTGCCAGCAGCCCCAGGGACAGGGGGCTCAGGGGAAACACCATATATTTT.

In this sample, this clone turned up a few times. The genes are TRBV27 and TRBJ2-7; D remains ambiguous. The CDR3 sequence is 13 residues long. Germline loops: CDR1 MNHEY, CDR2 SMNVEV (reference sequence). V lost 2 bases to trimming and J lost 7 bases, with 12 bases between them. The CDR3 region is CASSLVALREQYF. CDR3 coding DNA: TGTGCCAGCAGTTTAGTAGCTCTCCGGGAGCAGTACTTC.

This sequence joins TRBV28 and TRBJ2-5; the D call may be TRBD1 or TRBD2 (6 bases each). This CDR3 is built from 15 residues. V lost 5 bases and J 5 bases, leaving 18 bases between the germline ends. Per the germline V gene, CDR1 is MDHEN and CDR2 is SYDVKM. CDR3 protein: CASSAFGGQEETQYF. CDR3 DNA sequence: TGTGCCAGCAGTGCCTTTGGGGGGCAGGAGGAGACCCAGTACTTC.

By frequency in the sample, this clone is medium-sized. The chain recombines TRBV5-4 with TRBJ2-2; 8 nucleotides agree with TRBD2. The length of the CDR3 is 17 residues. Unmatched junction bases numbered 10, after V lost 0 bases and J lost 6 bases. The germline gives CDR1 SGHNT, CDR2 YYREEE (reference sequence). The CDR3, as DNA: TGTGCCAGCAGCTTGGTACTAGCGGAGACAGTGGCCGGGGAGCTGTTTTTT. It translates to CASSLVLAETVAGELFF. Full variable domain (outside the CDR3, taken from reference TRBV5-4 and TRBJ2-2): ETGVTQSPTHLIKTRGQQVTLRCSSQSGHNTVSWYQQALGQGPQFIFQYYREEENGRGNFPPRFSGLQFPNYSSELNVNALELDDSALYLCASSLVLAETVAGELFFGEGSRLTVL.

This clone was seen a handful of times. The chain uses TRBV2 and TRBJ2-7, with TRBD1 matching 10 bases. The germline V gene encodes CDR1 SNHLY and CDR2 FYNNEI. With V trimmed by 4 bases and J by 1 base, 4 bases remained unmatched. The CDR3 spans 15 residues. CDR3 coding DNA: TGTGCCAGCAGTGCCTGGGACAGGGGATCCTACGAGCAGTACTTC. Translated: CASSAWDRGSYEQYF.

V and J are TRBV10-3 and TRBJ1-2, with 9 nucleotides matching TRBD1. Germline V gene data show CDR1 as ENHRY and CDR2 as SYGVKD. Trimming at V came to 8 bases and at J to 8 bases, leaving 9 bases not matched to a gene. This CDR3 region has 13 residues. CDR3 sequence reads: CAISHRGRKGYTF. The CDR3 DNA sequence: TGTGCCATCTCCCACAGGGGGCGCAAGGGCTACACCTTC.

The chain combines TRBV4-1 with TRBJ1-2; D possibly corresponds to TRBD1 (5 bases). The length of the CDR3 is 15 residues. Germline CDR1 and CDR2: MGHRA and YSYEKL. The ends were cut back, 4 bases at V and 6 bases at J, with 18 bases in the middle. The CDR3 DNA reads as TGCGCCAGCAGCCTTTCCACGGGGACGATAGATGGCTACACCTTC. Protein product: CASSLSTGTIDGYTF.

The chain combines TRBV9 with TRBJ1-2; the match to TRBD1 covers 9 bases. CDR1 SGDLS and CDR2 YYNGEE come from the germline V gene. CDR3 length: 15 residues. V lost 3 bases and J lost 6; bases outside the gene matches: 9. The CDR3 nucleotides are TGTGCCAGCAGCGGAGGGGGGGACAGGGTGGATGGCTACACCTTC. Translated: CASSGGGDRVDGYTF.